This is a list of T cell receptor beta chains from one sample in a study of breast tumors, draining lymph nodes, adjacent tissues. From the multiplex PCR reads, TCRdb called clonotypes with MiXCR, one entry per CDR3 protein. Found here are 150,000 to 200,000 distinct CDR3 sequences, 25% to 40% of them singletons; the top ten hold roughly 4.3%. Sample: axillary lymph node tissue. These receptors were taken from a female donor with breast cancer. Some clones in this sample may be carry-over from other donors' samples. Each CDR3 is given with its conserved first and last residue. Each record gives: V gene, D gene, CDR3 protein. A D gene is named only where the DNA matches it firmly.

TRBV20-1 | TRBD1 | CSATHILLSGGLYGYTF
TRBV3-1 | TRBD1 | CASSHPGGEQYF
TRBV6-1 | - | CASSDFVYGYTF
TRBV10-3 | - | CAISYGLAAYEQYF
TRBV10-2 | TRBD1 | CASSATGQINQPQHF
TRBV12-3/TRBV12-4 | TRBD2 | CASSRSGGIDTQYF
TRBV5-1 | TRBD2 | CASSKPGLAGGYNEQYF
TRBV20-1 | - | CSARDWVNSPLHF
TRBV29-1 | TRBD2 | CSLVSGGLYEQFF
TRBV4-2 | - | CASSSRRENTGELFF
TRBV19 | TRBD2 | CASGPGLAGEETQHF
TRBV7-2 | - | CASSPRPGHLYEQYF
TRBV5-6 | - | CASSLVKNVSLGEQYF
TRBV7-2 | - | CASSGYSLYGYTF
TRBV12-3/TRBV12-4 | TRBD1 | CASQGQLGQETQYF
TRBV9 | - | CASSVSRGENGYTF
TRBV4-1 | - | CASSQGPGPSYEQYF
TRBV14 | TRBD1 | CASSHRTGGGRNEQFF
TRBV6-2/TRBV6-3 | TRBD1 | CASSPFRTGYQPQHF
TRBV9 | - | CASSGGGGWGADEQFF
TRBV9 | - | CASSASPSEGWSDTQYF
TRBV20-1 | TRBD2 | CSANSGTSGGARETQYF
TRBV29-1 | - | CSVVATYEQYF
TRBV12-3/TRBV12-4 | - | CASSLVEGLGTDTQYF
TRBV7-9 | - | CASSLGGSAYNSPLHF
TRBV15 | TRBD1 | CATSAHDRGRWDGYTF
TRBV19 | - | CASSILGGGGQPQHF
TRBV10-3 | TRBD1 | CAIGRQGVPEAFF
TRBV9 | - | CASSVSPKEGLGTTIYF
TRBV2 | - | CASGVRGVSSEQYF
TRBV11-1 | TRBD2 | CASSFFHTGGRFQETQYF
TRBV9 | - | CASSVGRNYNEQFF
TRBV7-2 | - | CASSSNGVLLTDTQYF
TRBV20-1 | TRBD2 | CSASLAGDTYEQYF
TRBV15 | TRBD2 | CATSRRPGLVSDTQYF
TRBV20-1 | TRBD2 | CSALAGVRETQYF
TRBV7-8 | - | CASSLHGHEQYF
TRBV12-3/TRBV12-4 | TRBD1 | CASSRDRATEKLFF
TRBV6-4 | - | CATQWWGNQPQYF
TRBV19 | - | CASSSGYQETQYF
TRBV6-1 | TRBD2 | CASSGTSGAYNEQFF
TRBV15 | TRBD1 | CATSRASGDSSGNTIYF
TRBV6-1 | - | CASRPPRYGYTF
TRBV5-5 | TRBD1 | CASSPGTVWQPRPQHF
TRBV29-1 | TRBD2 | CSAPGTSGTDEQFF
TRBV6-5 | TRBD2 | CASSYFTSGRDETQYF
TRBV29-1 | TRBD2 | CSVVYYLADYNEQFF